These 7 T cell receptor beta chains came from one sample sequenced in a study of blood T cell repertoires in COVID-19. Assay: immunoSEQ multiplex PCR; the TCRdb copy retains only in-frame clones and omits some. The data contain approximately 100,000 clones, 86% of them seen just once; the ten biggest clones take up about a tenth. Specimen: peripheral blood. The receptors shown here come from a man over 45 with acute or convalescent COVID-19.

J is TRBJ2-5 and V is TRBV14; D call uncertain. CDR3 length equals 16 residues. Trimming took off 1 base at V and 0 bases at J, with 12 bases between the two ends. Germline-derived CDR1 and CDR2 are SGHDN and FVKESK. CDR3 region: CASSQGFRHYQETQYF. For the CDR3, the DNA is TGTGCCAGCAGCCAAGGTTTCAGGCACTACCAAGAGACCCAGTACTTC.

The J gene is TRBJ1-1, the V gene TRBV4-1; 7 nucleotides line up with TRBD1. The CDR3 is made up of 14 amino acids. V was clipped by 1 base and J by 3 bases; unmatched bases: 2. Germline V CDR1 and CDR2: MGHRA, YSYEKL. The CDR3 loop reads CASSQVGGHTEAFF. The CDR3 region has the DNA TGCGCCAGCAGCCAAGTAGGGGGCCACACTGAAGCTTTCTTT.

This clone was recorded only once. The chain is built from TRBV19 and TRBJ2-3; TRBD1 matches at 8 bases. Looked up from germline, CDR1 is LNHDA and CDR2 is SQIVND (reference sequence). This CDR3 spans 15 amino acids. J lost 7 bases, V lost 5 bases, and 11 bases had no gene match. Here the CDR3 reads CASSPRTGWENTQYF. DNA of the CDR3: TGTGCCAGTAGTCCACGGACAGGGTGGGAAAATACGCAGTATTTT.

The chain carries TRBV28 and TRBJ1-2, with a tentative D call TRBD1 (6 bases). The V end lost 6 bases, the J end lost 4 bases, and 24 bases lay between the germline ends. Germline loops: CDR1 MDHEN, CDR2 SYDVKM. The CDR3 runs 17 residues. The CDR3 loop reads CASSLPRMGARGYGYTF. The CDR3, as DNA: TGTGCCAGCAGCCTGCCCCGAATGGGGGCCCGCGGCTATGGCTACACCTTC.

This CDR3 is CASSLGQSYGYTF. CDR3 bases: TGTGCCAGCAGCTTGGGGCAGTCCTATGGCTACACCTTC. The genes are TRBV5-5 and TRBJ1-2; no clear D. The V and J ends lost 0 bases and 4 bases respectively, with 7 bases between them. CDR3 length: 13 residues. Germline V gene data show CDR1 as SGHKS and CDR2 as YYEKEE (reference sequence).

The V and J genes are TRBV11-2 and TRBJ2-1, with a possible D match to TRBD2 (6 bases). The CDR3 covers 16 residues. V was clipped by 1 base and J by 0 bases, with 10 bases between them. The germline V gene has CDR1 SGHAT and CDR2 FQNNGV. Written as DNA, the CDR3 is TGTGCCAGCAGCTTAGCCGGGGGTATCTCCTACAATGAGCAGTTCTTC. Its translation is CASSLAGGISYNEQFF.

The chain has TRBV6-5 and TRBJ1-2, with D perhaps matching TRBD1 (6 bases). CDR3 length: 14 amino acids. Trimming stripped 4 bases from V and 1 base from J, with 10 bases between. Per germline, CDR1 MNHEY and CDR2 SVGAGI. The CDR3 region has the DNA TGTGCCAGCAGTTCCGGGACAATTAACTATGGCTACACCTTC. This codes for CASSSGTINYGYTF.